These T cell receptor beta chains were read from a single sample in a study of blood T cell repertoires in COVID-19. Using immunoSEQ multiplex PCR, the repertoire was profiled, and TCRdb retains in-frame clones only, with some absent. The table includes approximately 340,000 clones, approximately 89% detected once. Sequencing was performed on PBMCs or T cells enriched from blood (not recorded which). Receptors originate from a woman in her forties who had been exposed to COVID-19. Each CDR3 is given with its conserved first and last residue. D genes are given only for firm matches. Not all rows give a size; the values are once, few, many and, for expanded clones, a class.

clone size,J gene,D gene,V gene,CDR3 DNA,CDR3 protein
.,TRBJ1-4,.,TRBV2,TGTGCCAGCAGTGCCTCCGGGACTACTAATGAAAAACTGTTTTTT,CASSASGTTNEKLFF
.,TRBJ2-6,.,TRBV11-2,TGTGCCAGCAGCTTAGTTGCGGGGGCCAACGTCCTGACTTTC,CASSLVAGANVLTF
.,TRBJ1-6,.,TRBV4-1,TGCGCCAGCAGCCCAGTGGCAGGGCAAAATTCACCCCTCCACTTT,CASSPVAGQNSPLHF
.,TRBJ1-6,.,TRBV6-5,TGTGCCAGCAGGGCGGGACGGAACTATAATTCACCCCTCCACTTT,CASRAGRNYNSPLHF
.,TRBJ1-1,.,TRBV10-1,TGCGCCAGCAGGAGGGCAGGGGATAACCCTGAAGCTTTCTTT,CASRRAGDNPEAFF
.,TRBJ2-2,TRBD1,TRBV29-1,TGCAGCGTTGGGGGGAGACTTGAGACAGGGATAACCGGGGAGCTGTTTTTT,CSVGGRLETGITGELFF
few,TRBJ1-1,.,TRBV19,TGTGCCAGTAGTATTACGGGATCGGGGGACACTGAAGCTTTCTTT,CASSITGSGDTEAFF
.,TRBJ1-3,.,TRBV5-1,TGCGCCAGCAGCTTGGGGTTTAGGGACACCCGCTCTGGAAACACCATATATTTT,CASSLGFRDTRSGNTIYF
.,TRBJ2-5,TRBD2,TRBV30,TGTGCCTGGAGTGTGGGTAGCGGGAGAGAGACCCAGTACTTC,CAWSVGSGRETQYF
.,TRBJ2-5,TRBD2,TRBV6-5,TGTGCCAGCAGTCCCGCGGGGGGGGCCCAAGAGACCCAGTACTTC,CASSPAGGAQETQYF